The entry that follows covers one T cell receptor (beta chain) sequence. The antigen is unknown. The protocol was immunoSEQ multiplex PCR, while the TCRdb copy is restricted to in-frame clones and leaves out a portion. The sample holds some 80,000 clones, roughly 89% seen once. The CDR3 sequence is 15 residues long. V was trimmed by 6 bases and J by 5 bases, leaving 19 bases between them. Germline V gives CDR1 SNHLY, CDR2 FYNNEI. Blood draws occurred at baseline, cycle 4 day 1, and cycle 7 day 1. The data originate from a study of OX40 agonist ivuxolimab in advanced cancers. Study-level information: With a range of roughly 20 to 80, age averaged about 58 years, and around 80% were male. Study-wide results and limits: Also showing low normalized T-cell clonal expansion were some of the nonresponders. On average, CD8+ T cells had more expanded clones than CD4+.

Here the sequenced sample was CD4+ or CD8+ T cells sorted from blood, taken in a trial of the OX40 agonist ivuxolimab. The rearrangement joins TRBV2 to TRBJ1-2, with D uncertain. The receptor's source is an adult with an advanced solid tumor such as melanoma, head and neck, liver or kidney cancer. CDR3 loop: CASRDPLRDLYGYTF. The CDR3 DNA is TGTGCCAGCAGGGACCCCCTGAGGGATCTATATGGCTACACCTTC.